This T cell receptor beta chain comes out of a study of post-analysis software for immune sequencing data. Turning to the study itself: Patients had relapsing-remitting, secondary progressive or progressive-relapsing multiple sclerosis; some lacked subtype. Points from the study as a whole: Controls showed significantly higher normalized Chao1 diversity than did multiple sclerosis patients. Patients showed TRBV5-6, TRBV5-1 and TRBV20-1 among 4 or 5 TRBV segments more frequent than in controls. Samples prepared in the same batch strongly co-clustered by F measure.

The length of the CDR3 is 13 residues. The V end lost 7 bases, the J end lost 4 bases, and 11 bases lay between the germline ends. Worth noting for this clonotype: Its target is unknown.

Sequencing libraries made from TCR beta cDNA carried unique molecular identifiers. MiXCR was run by TCRdb on the PCR reads, yielding one entry per CDR3 protein. Of about 820,000 distinct CDR3 sequences listed, roughly half are singletons. The V gene is TRBV12-3 or TRBV12-4, the J gene TRBJ2-1; D not resolved. This TCR was sampled from a girl aged 5 to 17 with multiple sclerosis. Sequencing input: blood. The CDR3 region is CASNKWHYNEQFF. In nucleotides, the CDR3 is TGTGCCAGCAACAAATGGCATTACAATGAGCAGTTCTTC.